Below, 23 T cell receptor beta chains from the same sample are listed, as sequenced in a study of beta chain features in type 1 diabetes. cDNA synthesis used the whole RNA isolate, giving expressed TCRB sequences. TCRdb's copy holds only in-frame clones and misses some; the assay was immunoSEQ multiplex PCR. The data contain around 300,000 clones, roughly 9.6% of them singletons. Sequenced: naive CD4+ T cells from blood. These receptors came from a woman younger than 45 in good health.

The chain combines TRBV2 with TRBJ1-1, with 7 bases that match TRBD1. J was trimmed by 5 bases and V by 6 bases; bases with no gene match: 9. CDR3 size: 14 residues. In germline, CDR1 is SNHLY, CDR2 FYNNEI. This CDR3 reads CASSVRQGGTEAFF. In DNA form, the CDR3 reads TGTGCCAGCAGCGTTAGACAGGGAGGTACTGAAGCTTTCTTT.

This clone was seen a few times. The rearrangement links TRBV28 to TRBJ2-7, with unresolved D. Germline loops: CDR1 MDHEN, CDR2 SYDVKM. The CDR3 is 11 residues long. V was clipped by 6 bases and J by 6 bases, with 9 bases between them. This CDR3 is CASSRLSEQYF. The CDR3 region has the DNA TGTGCCAGCAGCCGGTTGTCCGAGCAGTACTTC.

The chain carries TRBV5-1 and TRBJ2-7; TRBD1 agrees at 8 bases. The CDR3 is 14 residues long. Germline V gene sequence: CDR1 SGHRS, CDR2 YFSETQ. After removal of 5 bases from V and 3 bases from J, the junction contained 7 bases not matched to a gene. The CDR3 loop is CASSPLDRVYEQYF. The CDR3 DNA follows: TGCGCCAGCAGTCCGCTGGACAGGGTCTACGAGCAGTACTTC.

The gene calls are TRBV6-4 and TRBJ2-1; 9 positions match TRBD2. Germline V gene sequence: CDR1 MRHNA, CDR2 SNTAGT. Trimming took 3 bases from V and 5 from J; bases not matched to a gene: 5. The CDR3 has 15 amino acids. The CDR3 nucleotides read TGTGCCAGCAGTGAAAAGAGCGGGGGGAACAATGAGCAGTTCTTC. Amino acids: CASSEKSGGNNEQFF.

The sample holds a few counts of this clone. The rearrangement joins TRBV6-1 to TRBJ2-7, with a weak D call TRBD1 (6 bases). CDR3 length equals 12 residues. Germline CDR1 reads MNHNS; CDR2 reads SASEGT. V lost 5 bases and J 3 bases, leaving 8 bases between the germline ends. CDR3 residues: CASSQQGYEQYF. CDR3 DNA: TGTGCCAGCAGTCAACAGGGCTACGAGCAGTACTTC.

This clone has only a few counts. The CDR3 DNA sequence: TGTGCCACGAAAAAAGCGGGACGGGTCGCGGGGGCCAACGTCCTGACTTTC. It yields the protein CATKKAGRVAGANVLTF. This chain connects TRBV7-2 to TRBJ2-6; 7 positions agree with TRBD2. J lost 4 bases, V lost 10 bases, and 16 bases had no gene match. This CDR3 is 17 amino acids long. Germline CDR1 is SGHTA and CDR2 is FQGNSA.

This clone was counted only a few times. The gene calls are TRBV4-2 and TRBJ1-2; perhaps TRBD1 as D (5 bases). The CDR3 extends over 16 amino acids. Germline V gene lookup returns CDR1 LGHNA and CDR2 YNFKEQ. The germline V and J ends were trimmed by 0 bases and 2 bases, with 13 bases remaining between them. The CDR3 DNA follows: TGTGCCAGCAGCCAAGATCTCGGGGCGGGGAACTATGGCTACACCTTC. Its translation is CASSQDLGAGNYGYTF.

This clone occurred a few times. The chain is built from TRBV7-2 and TRBJ2-1; D uncertain. CDR3 size: 12 residues. From germline, CDR1 is SGHTA and CDR2 FQGNSA. Trimming shortened V by 0 bases and J by 9 bases, and 6 bases separated the two germline ends. The CDR3 region is CASSLALFEQFF. The CDR3 nucleotides read TGTGCCAGCAGCTTAGCCTTGTTTGAGCAGTTCTTC.

This chain connects TRBV29-1 to TRBJ2-7, with 10 nucleotides matching TRBD1. Germline V gives CDR1 SQVTM, CDR2 ANQGSEA. After removal of 6 bases from V and 6 bases from J, the junction contained 14 bases not matched to a gene. This CDR3 is built from 15 residues. This CDR3 reads CSVLMGQGWEGEQYF. CDR3 in DNA: TGCAGCGTCTTAATGGGACAGGGGTGGGAAGGCGAGCAGTACTTC.

The genes are TRBV7-9 and TRBJ2-6, with D possibly TRBD2 on 6 matching bases. The length of the CDR3 is 16 residues. Per the germline V gene, CDR1 is SEHNR and CDR2 is FQNEAQ (reference sequence). V lost 5 bases to trimming and J lost 1 base, with 12 bases between them. CDR3 in amino acids: CASSVGLESGANVLTF. As DNA, the CDR3 is TGTGCCAGCAGCGTGGGACTGGAGTCTGGGGCCAACGTCCTGACTTTC.

The chain carries TRBV5-4 and TRBJ2-3, with TRBD2 identical over 7 bases. The CDR3 runs to 13 residues. The V gene's germline CDR1 is SGHNT and CDR2 YYREEE (reference sequence). V shed 6 bases and J 2 bases; nucleotides not matched to a gene: 3. CDR3 nucleotides: TGTGCCAGCACCGGGACTAACACAGATACGCAGTATTTT. This gives the protein CASTGTNTDTQYF.

This clone came up a few times. The same CDR3 is also encoded by other DNA sequences in this sample. V and J are TRBV7-2 and TRBJ2-3; 13 bases line up with TRBD2. V was clipped by 5 bases and J by 1 base; unmatched bases: 3. Germline V gene lookup returns CDR1 SGHTA and CDR2 FQGNSA. The CDR3 runs 16 residues. The CDR3, as DNA: TGTGCCAGCAGCCCCGGACTAGCGGGAGGCACAGATACGCAGTATTTT. It encodes CASSPGLAGGTDTQYF. The variable domain in full, with the rest retrieved from reference TRBV7-2 and TRBJ2-3, is GAGVSQSPSNKVTEKGKDVELRCDPISGHTALYWYRQSLGQGLEFLIYFQGNSAPDKSGLPSDRFSAERTGGSVSTLTIQRTQQEDSAVYLCASSPGLAGGTDTQYFGPGTRLTVL.

This clone was recorded a few times. The chain links TRBV12-5 to TRBJ1-1, with 8 bases matching TRBD1. Germline V gives CDR1 LGHNT, CDR2 FRNRAP. Trimming cost V 7 bases and J 1 base; bases outside gene matches: 5. This CDR3 comprises 14 residues. CDR3 DNA sequence: TGTGCTAGTGCCCTTGGGACAGGGAACACTGAAGCTTTCTTT. Its translation is CASALGTGNTEAFF.

This clone was observed a handful of times. J is TRBJ2-2 and V is TRBV5-1, with 10 bases fitting TRBD2. From germline, CDR1 is SGHRS and CDR2 YFSETQ. The CDR3 consists of 16 residues. With 4 bases clipped from V and 2 bases from J, the junction kept 5 bases outside the gene matches. DNA of the CDR3: TGCGCCAGCAGCAGGACTAGCGGACTAAACACCGGGGAGCTGTTTTTT. This codes for CASSRTSGLNTGELFF. Supplemented by reference TRBV5-1 and TRBJ2-2, the full variable domain reads KAGVTQTPRYLIKTRGQQVTLSCSPISGHRSVSWYQQTPGQGLQFLFEYFSETQRNKGNFPGRFSGRQFSNSRSEMNVSTLELGDSALYLCASSRTSGLNTGELFFGEGSRLTVL.

The sample holds a few counts of this clone. The genes are TRBV29-1 and TRBJ2-5; D perhaps matches TRBD2 (6 bases). The CDR3 loop spans 13 amino acids. Trimming took off 3 bases at V and 4 bases at J, with 12 bases between the two ends. The germline CDR1 and CDR2 sequences are SQVTM and ANQGSEA. The CDR3, as DNA: TGCAGCGTTGATTCGGGGGAAGGAGAGACCCAGTACTTC. It translates to CSVDSGEGETQYF.

The V and J genes are TRBV7-2 and TRBJ2-3; 9 positions match TRBD1. The junction had 5 bases not matched to a gene; V was cut back by 5 bases and J by 2 bases. CDR1 is SGHTA and CDR2 is FQGNSA in the germline V gene. The CDR3 extends over 15 amino acids. CDR3 bases: TGTGCCAGCAGCGGCTGGACAGGGGTCACAGATACGCAGTATTTT. Protein product: CASSGWTGVTDTQYF. Based on the CDR3 plus reference TRBV7-2 and TRBJ2-3, the full variable domain is GAGVSQSPSNKVTEKGKDVELRCDPISGHTALYWYRQSLGQGLEFLIYFQGNSAPDKSGLPSDRFSAERTGGSVSTLTIQRTQQEDSAVYLCASSGWTGVTDTQYFGPGTRLTVL.

There are many counts of this clone. This chain joins TRBV29-1 and TRBJ2-1; D may be TRBD1 (6 bases). The V end was cut by 5 bases, the J end by 7 bases, with 21 bases between. Per germline, CDR1 SQVTM and CDR2 ANQGSEA. This CDR3 region has 15 residues. The CDR3 loop is CSVPQWQGPMNEQFF. The CDR3 DNA is TGCAGCGTTCCCCAGTGGCAGGGGCCGATGAATGAGCAGTTCTTC.

The rearrangement joins TRBV19 to TRBJ2-1; 7 bases are a match to TRBD2. Unmatched junction bases numbered 10, after V lost 3 bases and J lost 5 bases. There are 16 residues in the CDR3. Germline V gene sequence: CDR1 LNHDA, CDR2 SQIVND (reference sequence). CDR3 sequence reads: CASSMGGKVVDNEQFF. CDR3 bases: TGTGCCAGTAGTATGGGGGGGAAGGTTGTGGACAATGAGCAGTTCTTC.

This clone was observed a handful of times. The rearrangement joins TRBV2 to TRBJ1-5; no clear D gene. Germline assignment: CDR1 SNHLY and CDR2 FYNNEI. Trimming took off 4 bases at V and 3 bases at J, with 4 bases between the two ends. The CDR3 runs to 12 residues. CDR3 residues: CASSVNNQPQHF. CDR3 DNA: TGTGCCAGCAGTGTTAACAATCAGCCCCAGCATTTT.

Points on this clone: The same CDR3 can be traced to other DNA sequences in this sample. The chain recombines TRBV19 with TRBJ2-5; 7 bases map to TRBD1. Germline V gene data show CDR1 as LNHDA and CDR2 as SQIVND (reference sequence). The trim removed 3 bases at V and 3 bases at J, leaving 4 bases unmatched. The CDR3 extends over 14 amino acids. The CDR3 loop reads CASSIGQGEETQYF. In DNA form, the CDR3 reads TGTGCCAGTAGTATTGGTCAGGGGGAAGAGACCCAGTACTTC.

This chain joins TRBV28 and TRBJ2-3, with 12 bases lining up with TRBD1. CDR1 MDHEN and CDR2 SYDVKM come from the germline V gene. The CDR3 runs 15 residues. Here the CDR3 reads CGSGDRGRSTDTQYF. The CDR3 DNA is TGTGGCAGTGGGGACAGGGGGCGCAGCACAGATACGCAGTATTTT.

This clone occurred many times. The rearrangement joins TRBV15 to TRBJ2-1, with TRBD2 identical over 9 bases. Germline-derived CDR1 and CDR2 are LNHNV and YYDKDF (reference sequence). This CDR3 is built from 15 residues. After removal of 1 base from V and 2 bases from J, the junction contained 0 bases not matched to a gene. The CDR3 reads CATSRGGRAYNEQFF. In DNA, the CDR3 is TGTGCCACCAGCAGAGGCGGGAGGGCCTACAATGAGCAGTTCTTC. The full variable domain, with the rest looked up from reference TRBV15 and TRBJ2-1, is DAMVIQNPRYQVTQFGKPVTLSCSQTLNHNVMYWYQQKSSQAPKLLFHYYDKDFNNEADTPDNFQSRRPNTSFCFLDIRSPGLGDTAMYLCATSRGGRAYNEQFFGPGTRLTVL.

The chain carries TRBV7-9 and TRBJ2-4, with D possibly matching TRBD2 (6 bases). Germline values: CDR1 SEHNR, CDR2 FQNEAQ (reference sequence). The CDR3 totals 15 residues. Trimming cost V 5 bases and J 9 bases, with 20 bases left between them. This CDR3 reads CASSTGTRDALIQYF. The CDR3 region has the DNA TGTGCCAGCAGCACCGGGACTCGCGACGCCCTCATTCAGTACTTC.